The next 26 T cell receptor beta chains were all read from a single sample in a study of blood T cells in healthy people across ages. A sample-barcoded 5' primer and a J-beta primer mix were used in a second PCR of roughly 7 to 12 cycles. TCRdb itself ran the 5' RACE reads through MiXCR, one entry per CDR3 protein. The data contain roughly 1 million distinct CDR3 sequences, under 30% of them singletons. The sample was also reused in another study, on T cells of mothers and their children.

The source material was blood. All receptors come from a girl under 10 years old in good health.

The chain has TRBV24-1 and TRBJ2-5; the D gene is possibly TRBD2 (6 bases). V lost 5 bases to trimming and J lost 2 bases, with 17 bases between them. CDR1 KGHDR and CDR2 SFDVKD come from the germline V gene. The CDR3 runs to 16 residues. The CDR3 DNA reads as TGTGCCACCAGTGTAGGTGCTGGGGGGTTACAAGAGACCCAGTACTTC. It is translated as CATSVGAGGLQETQYF.

This clonotype was counted a few times. V and J are TRBV4-2 and TRBJ2-3; no clear D. Between the trimmed V and J ends, which lost 0 bases and 6 bases, there was a span of 16 bases. Germline V gives CDR1 LGHNA, CDR2 YNFKEQ. The CDR3 loop spans 16 amino acids. The CDR3 sequence: CASSQEPGSSLDTQYF. The CDR3 bases are TGTGCCAGCAGCCAAGAGCCCGGATCTAGTCTGGATACGCAGTATTTT.

About this clonotype itself: One end of the junction varies from germline; a read error may be responsible. The rearrangement uses TRBV14 and TRBJ1-2; maybe TRBD1 (5 bases). This CDR3 region has 14 residues. Germline V gives CDR1 SGHDN, CDR2 FVKESK. In DNA form, the CDR3 reads TGTGCCAGCAGCCAAGAGGGACTGGGCTATGGCTTCACCTTC. Amino acids: CASSQEGLGYGFTF. Using reference TRBV14 and TRBJ1-2 for the parts outside the CDR3, the full variable domain is EAGVTQFPSHSVIEKGQTVTLRCDPISGHDNLYWYRRVMGKEIKFLLHFVKESKQDESGMPNNRFLAERTGGTYSTLKVQPAELEDSGVYFCASSQEGLGYGFTFGSGTRLTVV.

The chain links TRBV20-1 to TRBJ2-1; 7 positions agree with TRBD2. CDR1 and CDR2 (germline): DFQATT, SNEGSKA (reference sequence). The V and J ends lost 1 base and 8 bases, in that order; junction bases with no gene match: 2. The CDR3 covers 12 residues. The CDR3 spells CSARVLADEQFF. DNA for the CDR3: TGCAGTGCTAGAGTCCTAGCGGATGAGCAGTTCTTC.

In its sample, this clonotype was seen a few times. This chain links TRBV6-5 with TRBJ1-2; no reliable D call. Trimming took off 5 bases at V and 8 bases at J, with 15 bases between the two ends. CDR3 length: 13 residues. CDR1 and CDR2 (germline): MNHEY, SVGAGI. CDR3 nucleotides: TGTGCCAGCAGTCTTACACCGGTGAGGGGCTACACCTTC. It encodes CASSLTPVRGYTF.

This chain links TRBV7-3 with TRBJ1-2, with 7 positions matching TRBD1. The CDR3 runs to 13 residues. Germline-derived CDR1 and CDR2 are SGHTA and FQGTGA. V was clipped by 5 bases and J by 4 bases; unmatched bases: 4. In DNA, the CDR3 is TGTGCCAGCAGCCAGACAGGGTTCTATGGCTACACCTTC. Translating it yields CASSQTGFYGYTF.

The rearrangement links TRBV10-3 to TRBJ1-5; possibly TRBD1 for D (5 bases). Trimming removed 5 bases from V and 3 bases from J, with 11 bases in between. The CDR3 totals 14 residues. Germline V gene sequence: CDR1 ENHRY, CDR2 SYGVKD. The CDR3 reads CAISTGTVNQPQHF. DNA of the CDR3: TGTGCCATCAGTACCGGGACGGTCAATCAGCCCCAGCATTTT.

The chain combines TRBV29-1 with TRBJ1-2; D is uncertain. The germline gives CDR1 SQVTM, CDR2 ANQGSEA. V lost 4 bases and J 5 bases, leaving 17 bases between the germline ends. The CDR3 contains 14 residues. The CDR3 coding sequence is TGCAGCGTTGGAGGCCCCGACAATGGATATGGCTACACCTTC. This gives the protein CSVGGPDNGYGYTF.

Only a few counts were recorded for this clonotype. The chain has TRBV7-9 and TRBJ2-1, with D unclear. The tail of the sequence fits TRBJ2-5 better, so the J call may be wrong. CDR1 and CDR2 (germline): SEHNR, FQNEAQ (reference sequence). There are 11 residues in the CDR3. The CDR3 coding sequence is TGTGCCAGCGGTGTTTTGCCTTCCCAGTACTTC. Translated, it gives CASGVLPSQYF.

This chain links TRBV11-2 with TRBJ1-3; the D gene is possibly TRBD1 (5 bases). Germline V CDR1 and CDR2: SGHAT, FQNNGV. V gave up 0 bases and J gave up 2 bases, with 8 bases separating them. The CDR3 loop spans 15 amino acids. The CDR3: CASSLDLGAGNTIYF. Here the CDR3 DNA reads TGTGCCAGCAGCTTAGACCTGGGGGCTGGAAACACCATATATTTT.

V is TRBV2 and J is TRBJ2-4; D ambiguous. Germline lookup yields CDR1 SNHLY and CDR2 FYNNEI. Trimming shortened V by 6 bases and J by 1 base, and 10 bases separated the two germline ends. This CDR3 spans 14 amino acids. CDR3 protein: CASRMTFAKNIQYF. The CDR3 nucleotides are TGTGCCAGCAGGATGACATTCGCCAAAAACATTCAGTACTTC.

The rearrangement uses TRBV12-3 or TRBV12-4 and TRBJ2-5, with 8 bases matching TRBD1. The CDR3 is made up of 14 amino acids. With V trimmed by 6 bases and J by 2 bases, 5 bases remained unmatched. CDR3 bases: TGTGCCAGCAGGACAGGGGCCTTACAAGAGACCCAGTACTTC. It is translated as CASRTGALQETQYF.

The chain couples TRBV7-3 to TRBJ2-7; tentatively, D is TRBD2 (6 bases). The CDR3 loop spans 15 amino acids. Germline V gives CDR1 SGHTA, CDR2 FQGTGA. Trimming left V 4 bases short and J 7 bases short, with 20 bases between. The CDR3 loop is CASSSNLEESGEQYF. Here the CDR3 DNA reads TGTGCCAGCAGCTCAAACCTGGAGGAAAGCGGGGAGCAGTACTTC.

V is TRBV29-1 and J is TRBJ2-5; no definite D call. This CDR3 is 14 amino acids long. Trimming left V 3 bases short and J 11 bases short, with 22 bases between. Germline-derived CDR1 and CDR2 are SQVTM and ANQGSEA. This CDR3 reads CSVDQDVTALSQYF. Here the CDR3 DNA reads TGCAGCGTTGATCAGGACGTGACGGCCTTATCGCAGTACTTC.

The table lists this clonotype with a few counts. At one of its ends the junction is not consistent with the germline gene, which may arise from a read error. The V gene is TRBV11-2, the J gene TRBJ2-5, with D possibly called TRBD1 or TRBD2 (5 bases each). The V gene's germline CDR1 is SGHAT and CDR2 FQNNGV. This CDR3 has 13 residues. The chain's CDR3 is CASSDSGQGTQYF. CDR3 DNA sequence: TGTGCCAGCAGCGACTCGGGGCAAGGGACCCAGTACTTC.

This clonotype came up a few times. The V and J genes are TRBV29-1 and TRBJ2-5; 10 bases agree with TRBD2. Gene TRBJ2-1 matches the end of the DNA better, so the J call may be wrong. This CDR3 has 15 amino acids. Germline loops: CDR1 SQVTM, CDR2 ANQGSEA. As DNA, the CDR3 is TGCAGCGTCAAGAGAGTACTAGCGGGACCTAATGAGCAGTTCTTC. Protein: CSVKRVLAGPNEQFF.

This clonotype was seen a few times. The V gene is TRBV2, the J gene TRBJ2-5, with D tentatively TRBD1 or TRBD2 (6 bases each). V lost 10 bases and J 5 bases, leaving 11 bases between the germline ends. The CDR3 loop spans 11 amino acids. Germline V gene sequence: CDR1 SNHLY, CDR2 FYNNEI. Here the CDR3 DNA reads TGTGCCACGGGGGCTCGGGAGACCCAGTACTTC. Its protein product is CATGARETQYF.

This clonotype came up once. The chain employs TRBV20-1 and TRBJ2-1; D is perhaps TRBD2 (5 bases). CDR1 and CDR2 from the germline V gene are DFQATT and SNEGSKA (reference sequence). Trimming cost V 0 bases and J 5 bases, with 14 bases left between them. This CDR3 spans 15 amino acids. CDR3 protein: CSAREPSILNNEQFF. The CDR3 DNA sequence: TGCAGTGCTAGAGAGCCTAGCATATTGAACAATGAGCAGTTCTTC.

The rearrangement uses TRBV7-2 and TRBJ1-2; D uncertain. This CDR3 spans 14 amino acids. Looked up from germline, CDR1 is SGHTA and CDR2 is FQGNSA. The V end lost 4 bases, the J end lost 0 bases, and 9 bases lay between the germline ends. The CDR3 bases are TGTGCCAGCAGCTGGGGAGGCCCTAACTATGGCTACACCTTC. This encodes CASSWGGPNYGYTF. The full variable domain, its missing parts supplied by reference TRBV7-2 and TRBJ1-2, is GAGVSQSPSNKVTEKGKDVELRCDPISGHTALYWYRQSLGQGLEFLIYFQGNSAPDKSGLPSDRFSAERTGGSVSTLTIQRTQQEDSAVYLCASSWGGPNYGYTFGSGTRLTVV.

The V gene is TRBV6-1, the J gene TRBJ2-3; D unresolved. This CDR3 contains 14 residues. V was cut by 1 base and J by 2 bases, with 7 bases left in between. Germline CDR1 MNHNS, CDR2 SASEGT. CDR3 nucleotides: TGTGCCAGCAGTGAAGAGTGGGCCACAGATACGCAGTATTTT. This codes for CASSEEWATDTQYF.

The chain links TRBV27 to TRBJ2-5; 9 nucleotides agree with TRBD2. The better agreement between TRBJ2-1 and the DNA end casts doubt on the J call. The V gene's germline CDR1 is MNHEY and CDR2 SMNVEV (reference sequence). CDR3 length: 15 amino acids. CDR3 bases: TGTGCCAGCAGTTTATTAGCGGGAGAGGACAATGAGCAGTTCTTC. Residues: CASSLLAGEDNEQFF.

The chain is built from TRBV5-1 and TRBJ2-2; 10 positions agree with TRBD1. The J segment lost 5 bases and the V segment lost 0 bases, leaving 4 bases of the junction unmatched. CDR1 and CDR2 from the germline V gene are SGHRS and YFSETQ. This CDR3 is built from 16 residues. CDR3 protein: CASSLGQGARTGELFF. CDR3 DNA sequence: TGCGCCAGCAGCTTGGGACAGGGGGCCCGTACCGGGGAGCTGTTTTTT.

The chain has TRBV11-2 and TRBJ2-1; D call uncertain. This CDR3 is 14 amino acids long. Per the germline V gene, CDR1 is SGHAT and CDR2 is FQNNGV. The V end was cut by 0 bases, the J end by 3 bases, with 6 bases between. The CDR3 here is CASSLELIYNEQFF. In nucleotides, the CDR3 is TGTGCCAGCAGCTTAGAGTTAATCTACAATGAGCAGTTCTTC.

A single count supports this clonotype. The chain couples TRBV24-1 to TRBJ1-1; 8 nucleotides align to TRBD1. V lost 10 bases, J lost 7 bases, and 7 bases stayed unmatched. The CDR3 sequence is 12 residues long. Germline V CDR1 and CDR2: KGHDR, SFDVKD. This CDR3 is CATTTGVGEAFF. Written as DNA, the CDR3 is TGTGCCACAACGACAGGGGTTGGTGAAGCTTTCTTT.

The chain has TRBV11-1 and TRBJ2-5; D not certain. The end of the DNA aligns better with TRBJ2-7, so the J call may be wrong. CDR1 is SGHAT and CDR2 is FQDESV in the germline V gene (reference sequence). CDR3 length equals 14 residues. The DNA of the CDR3 is TGTGCCAGCAGTCAAAGGGATATTGCCTACGAGCAGTACTTC. Its protein is CASSQRDIAYEQYF.

The rearrangement joins TRBV4-2 to TRBJ2-7; D is perhaps TRBD2 (6 bases). The germline V gene has CDR1 LGHNA and CDR2 YNFKEQ. V was cut by 4 bases and J by 3 bases, with 19 bases left in between. This CDR3 is built from 16 residues. The CDR3 region is CASSLIRDSPFYEQYF. The CDR3 DNA reads TGTGCCAGCAGCCTCATTCGGGACTCCCCTTTCTACGAGCAGTACTTC.